This TCR beta chain emerged from a study of CD8 T cells in Susac syndrome. With random hexamers, about 0.5 to 1 ug RNA was reverse transcribed. Using its own MiXCR run on the immunoSEQ multiplex PCR reads, TCRdb lists one record per CDR3 protein. The data show about 190,000 distinct CDR3 sequences, approximately 96% seen once. Sequenced material: CD4+ T cells from PBMCs. The TCR originated in a human donor with Susac syndrome.

The CDR3 region has the DNA TGTGCCAGCTCACCCAGCCTTCCCGATGAGCAGTTCTTC. It codes for CASSPSLPDEQFF. This rearrangement joins TRBV18 to TRBJ2-1, with D hard to call. V was cut by 3 bases and J by 8 bases, with 11 bases left in between. There are 13 residues in the CDR3. In germline, CDR1 is KGHSH, CDR2 LQKENI.